A selection of T cell receptor beta chains follows, all from one sample in a study of T cell changes during pregnancy in multiple sclerosis. Here immunoSEQ multiplex PCR was the method, and the copy in TCRdb shows in-frame clones only, minus some. The profile shows around 60,000 clones, 93% of them singletons. The specimen was peripheral blood, collected after pregnancy. The source of these receptors is a female donor with multiple sclerosis, enrolled in a pregnancy study. Both conserved end residues are part of each CDR3. The order of the fields is CDR3 protein, CDR3 DNA, V gene, J gene, clone size, D gene. A D gene is named only where the DNA matches it firmly. A clone size is listed for some rows: how often the clone was seen (once, few, many), or a class if it is expanded.

CDR3aa: CATGLAGGLETQYF; CDR3nt: TGTGCCACCGGCCTAGCGGGAGGGTTGGAGACCCAGTACTTC; v_gene: TRBV15; j_gene: TRBJ2-5; abundance: .; d_gene: TRBD2
CDR3aa: CASSLDPGQSTYGYTF; CDR3nt: TGTGCCAGCAGCTTAGACCCCGGACAGTCTACCTATGGCTACACCTTC; v_gene: TRBV7-8; j_gene: TRBJ1-2; abundance: once; d_gene: .
CDR3aa: CASSWSSGANTGELFF; CDR3nt: TGTGCCAGTAGCTGGTCTAGCGGGGCTAACACCGGGGAGCTGTTTTTT; v_gene: TRBV19; j_gene: TRBJ2-2; abundance: .; d_gene: TRBD2
CDR3aa: CSVPTGSTDTQYF; CDR3nt: TGCAGCGTGCCGACAGGGAGCACAGATACGCAGTATTTT; v_gene: TRBV29-1; j_gene: TRBJ2-3; abundance: .; d_gene: TRBD1
CDR3aa: CASSPPTGTVKQFF; CDR3nt: TGTGCCAGCAGCCCCCCGACCGGGACTGTCAAGCAGTTCTTC; v_gene: TRBV7-9; j_gene: TRBJ2-1; abundance: .; d_gene: .
CDR3aa: CASSLAGTGGIYSNQPQHF; CDR3nt: TGTGCCAGCAGCTTGGCTGGGACAGGGGGCATCTATAGCAATCAGCCCCAGCATTTT; v_gene: TRBV5-4; j_gene: TRBJ1-5; abundance: .; d_gene: TRBD1
CDR3aa: CASSLAGGGEKLFF; CDR3nt: TGTGCCAGCAGCTTAGCCGGTGGAGGTGAAAAACTGTTTTTT; v_gene: TRBV7-9; j_gene: TRBJ1-4; abundance: .; d_gene: .
CDR3aa: CASSSLPRGKGETQYF; CDR3nt: TGTGCCAGCAGCTCCCTGCCCAGGGGGAAGGGGGAGACCCAGTACTTC; v_gene: TRBV11-2; j_gene: TRBJ2-5; abundance: .; d_gene: TRBD1
CDR3aa: CASSLGGSSGKANYGYTF; CDR3nt: TGCGCCAGCAGCTTGGGAGGCTCTTCGGGGAAAGCTAACTATGGCTACACCTTC; v_gene: TRBV5-1; j_gene: TRBJ1-2; abundance: .; d_gene: .
CDR3aa: CASSPIGGRYEQYF; CDR3nt: TGTGCCAGCAGCCCAATCGGGGGGCGGTACGAGCAGTACTTC; v_gene: TRBV27; j_gene: TRBJ2-7; abundance: .; d_gene: .